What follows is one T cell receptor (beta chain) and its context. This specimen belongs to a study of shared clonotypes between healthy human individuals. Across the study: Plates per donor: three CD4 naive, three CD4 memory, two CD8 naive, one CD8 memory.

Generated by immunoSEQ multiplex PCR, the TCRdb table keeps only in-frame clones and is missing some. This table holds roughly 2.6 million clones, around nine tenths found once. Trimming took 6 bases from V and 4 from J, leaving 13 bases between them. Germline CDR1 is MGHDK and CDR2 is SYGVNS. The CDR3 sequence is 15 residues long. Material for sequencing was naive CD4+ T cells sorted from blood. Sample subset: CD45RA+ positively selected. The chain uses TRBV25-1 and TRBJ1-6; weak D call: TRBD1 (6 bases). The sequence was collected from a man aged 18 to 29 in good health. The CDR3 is CASRTFGQYNSPLHF. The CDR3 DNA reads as TGTGCCAGCAGAACTTTTGGACAGTATAATTCACCCCTCCACTTT.